This note documents a single T cell receptor beta chain sequence. The data were produced by immunoSEQ multiplex PCR, yet TCRdb's version contains in-frame clones alone and is incomplete. The sample consists of fewer than 25,000 clones, roughly 70% of them appearing once. The data were taken from a study of OX40 agonist ivuxolimab in advanced cancers. Study at large: Subjects had a mean age of roughly 60 years, with a range of roughly 20 to 80; less than 90% were male. Partial responses were recorded for three patients, including one with hepatocellular carcinoma and two with cutaneous melanoma.

This sample comprised CD4+ or CD8+ T cells sorted from blood, obtained in a trial of the OX40 agonist ivuxolimab. This TCR was sampled from an adult with an advanced solid tumor such as melanoma, head and neck, liver or kidney cancer.

CDR3 region: CASSGGQENSPLHF. The CDR3 nucleotides read TGTGCCAGCAGTGGAGGGCAGGAGAATTCACCCCTCCACTTT. This sequence joins TRBV6-1 and TRBJ1-6; the D is unclear. CDR3 size: 14 residues. The ends were cut back, 4 bases at V and 7 bases at J, with 11 bases in the middle. Per the germline V gene, CDR1 is MNHNS and CDR2 is SASEGT.